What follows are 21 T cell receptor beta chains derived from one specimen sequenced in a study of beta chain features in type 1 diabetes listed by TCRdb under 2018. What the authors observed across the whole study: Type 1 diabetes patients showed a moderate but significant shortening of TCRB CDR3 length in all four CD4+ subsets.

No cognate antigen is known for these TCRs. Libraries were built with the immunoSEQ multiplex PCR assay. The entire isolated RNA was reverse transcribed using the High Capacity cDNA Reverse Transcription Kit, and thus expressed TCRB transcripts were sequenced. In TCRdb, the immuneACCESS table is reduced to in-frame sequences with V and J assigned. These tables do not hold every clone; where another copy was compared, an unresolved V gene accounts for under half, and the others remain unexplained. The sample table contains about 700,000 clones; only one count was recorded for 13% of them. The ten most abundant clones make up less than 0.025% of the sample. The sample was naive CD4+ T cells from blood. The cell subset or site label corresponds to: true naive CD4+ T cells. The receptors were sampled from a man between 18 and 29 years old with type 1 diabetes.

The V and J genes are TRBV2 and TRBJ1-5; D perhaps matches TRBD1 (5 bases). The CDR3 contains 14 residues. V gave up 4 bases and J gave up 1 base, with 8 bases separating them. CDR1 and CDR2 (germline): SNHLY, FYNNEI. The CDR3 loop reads CASSATVSNQPQHF. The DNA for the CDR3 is TGTGCCAGCAGTGCGACAGTAAGCAATCAGCCCCAGCATTTT.

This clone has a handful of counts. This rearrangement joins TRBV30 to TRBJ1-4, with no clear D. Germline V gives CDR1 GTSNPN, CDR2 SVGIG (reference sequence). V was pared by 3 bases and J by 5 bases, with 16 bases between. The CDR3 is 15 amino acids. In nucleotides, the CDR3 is TGTGCCTGGAGCTTGTTGGACGGATTAAATGAAAAACTGTTTTTT. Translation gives CAWSLLDGLNEKLFF. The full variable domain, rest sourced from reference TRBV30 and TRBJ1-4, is SQTIHQWPATLVQPVGSPLSLECTVEGTSNPNLYWYRQAAGRGLQLLFYSVGIGQISSEVPQNLSASRPQDRQFILSSKKLLLSDSGFYLCAWSLLDGLNEKLFFGSGTQLSVL.

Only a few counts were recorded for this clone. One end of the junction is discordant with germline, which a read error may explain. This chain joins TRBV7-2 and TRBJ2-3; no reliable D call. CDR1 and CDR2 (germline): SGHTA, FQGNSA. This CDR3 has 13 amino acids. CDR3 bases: TGTGCCACCAGCAGGCAAGTCACAGATACGCAGTATTTT. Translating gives CATSRQVTDTQYF.

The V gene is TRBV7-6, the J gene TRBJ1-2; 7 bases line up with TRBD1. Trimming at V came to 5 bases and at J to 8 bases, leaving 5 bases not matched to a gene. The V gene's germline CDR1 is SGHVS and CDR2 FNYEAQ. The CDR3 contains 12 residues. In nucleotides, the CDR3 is TGTGCCAGCAGCCCGACAGGGCGGGGCTACACCTTC. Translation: CASSPTGRGYTF.

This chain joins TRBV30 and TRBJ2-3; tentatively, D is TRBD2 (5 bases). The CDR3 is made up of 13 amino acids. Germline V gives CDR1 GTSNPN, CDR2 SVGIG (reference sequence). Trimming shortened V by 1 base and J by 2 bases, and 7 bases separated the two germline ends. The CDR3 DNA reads TGTGCCTGGAGTGCGGGAATCACAGATACGCAGTATTTT. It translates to CAWSAGITDTQYF.

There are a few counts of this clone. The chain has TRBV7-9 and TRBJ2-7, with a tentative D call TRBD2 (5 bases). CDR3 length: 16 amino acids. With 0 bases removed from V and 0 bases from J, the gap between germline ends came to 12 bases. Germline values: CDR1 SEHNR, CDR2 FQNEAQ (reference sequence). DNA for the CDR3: TGTGCCAGCAGCTTAGCCAAGACGGGAAACTCCTACGAGCAGTACTTC. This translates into CASSLAKTGNSYEQYF.

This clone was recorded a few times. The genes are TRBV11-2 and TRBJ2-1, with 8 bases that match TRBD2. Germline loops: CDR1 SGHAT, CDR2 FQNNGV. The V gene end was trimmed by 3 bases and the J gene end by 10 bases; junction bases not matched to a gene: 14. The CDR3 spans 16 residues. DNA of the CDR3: TGTGCCAGCAGCTTCCTATTGACTAGCGAAGTCTGGGAGCAGTTCTTC. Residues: CASSFLLTSEVWEQFF.

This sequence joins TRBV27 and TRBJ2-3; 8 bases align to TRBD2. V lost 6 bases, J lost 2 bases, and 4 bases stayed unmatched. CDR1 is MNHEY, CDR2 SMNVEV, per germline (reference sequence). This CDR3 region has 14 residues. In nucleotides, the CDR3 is TGTGCCAGCAGCCGGGGGGGATACACAGATACGCAGTATTTT. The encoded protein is CASSRGGYTDTQYF.

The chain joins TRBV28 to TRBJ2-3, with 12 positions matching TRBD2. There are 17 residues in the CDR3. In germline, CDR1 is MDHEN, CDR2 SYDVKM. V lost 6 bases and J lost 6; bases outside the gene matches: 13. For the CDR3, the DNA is TGTGCCAGCAGCCCGATCTCCGGACTAGCGGGGAAGGATACGCAGTATTTT. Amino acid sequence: CASSPISGLAGKDTQYF. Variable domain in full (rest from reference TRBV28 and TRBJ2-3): DVKVTQSSRYLVKRTGEKVFLECVQDMDHENMFWYRQDPGLGLRLIYFSYDVKMKEKGDIPEGYSVSREKKERFSLILESASTNQTSMYLCASSPISGLAGKDTQYFGPGTRLTVL.

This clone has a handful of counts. CDR3 sequence: CASSAGVEEKLFF. The CDR3, as DNA: TGTGCCAGCAGTGCAGGGGTCGAGGAAAAACTGTTTTTT. The chain links TRBV2 to TRBJ1-4; a possible D gene is TRBD1 (6 bases). Trimming took 4 bases from V and 8 from J, leaving 11 bases between them. From germline, CDR1 is SNHLY and CDR2 FYNNEI. The CDR3 runs to 13 residues.

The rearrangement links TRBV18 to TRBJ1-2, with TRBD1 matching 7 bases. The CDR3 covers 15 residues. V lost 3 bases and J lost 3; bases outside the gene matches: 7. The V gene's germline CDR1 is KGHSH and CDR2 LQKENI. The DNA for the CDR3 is TGTGCCAGCTCACCCCGACAGGGCGAAGACTATGGCTACACCTTC. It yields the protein CASSPRQGEDYGYTF.

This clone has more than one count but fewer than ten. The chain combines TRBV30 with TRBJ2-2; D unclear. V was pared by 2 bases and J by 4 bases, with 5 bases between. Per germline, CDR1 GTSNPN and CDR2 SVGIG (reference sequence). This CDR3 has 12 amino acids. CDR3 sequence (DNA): TGTGCCTGGAGTCGGACCACCGGGGAGCTGTTTTTT. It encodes CAWSRTTGELFF.

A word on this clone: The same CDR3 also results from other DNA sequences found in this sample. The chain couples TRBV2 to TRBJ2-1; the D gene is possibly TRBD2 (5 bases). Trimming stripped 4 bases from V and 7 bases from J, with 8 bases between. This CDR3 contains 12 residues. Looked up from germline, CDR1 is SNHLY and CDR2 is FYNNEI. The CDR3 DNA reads TGTGCCAGCAGTGGAGAGGGAAATGAGCAGTTCTTC. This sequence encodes CASSGEGNEQFF.

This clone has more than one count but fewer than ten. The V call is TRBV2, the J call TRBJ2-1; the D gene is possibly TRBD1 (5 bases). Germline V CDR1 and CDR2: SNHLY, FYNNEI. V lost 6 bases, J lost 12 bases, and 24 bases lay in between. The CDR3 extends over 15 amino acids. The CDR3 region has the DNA TGTGCCAGCAGCCAAAACGGCCCAGAGCAGGGCGGGCAGTTCTTC. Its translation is CASSQNGPEQGGQFF.

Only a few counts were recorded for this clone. The CDR3 loop reads CAWSGDRGPNQPQHF. For the CDR3, the DNA is TGTGCCTGGAGTGGGGACAGGGGACCAAATCAGCCCCAGCATTTT. The chain is built from TRBV30 and TRBJ1-5; 10 nucleotides align to TRBD1. The V gene end was trimmed by 1 base and the J gene end by 4 bases; junction bases not matched to a gene: 4. This CDR3 is 15 amino acids long. CDR1 GTSNPN and CDR2 SVGIG come from the germline V gene (reference sequence). Filled out from reference TRBV30 and TRBJ1-5, the complete variable domain reads SQTIHQWPATLVQPVGSPLSLECTVEGTSNPNLYWYRQAAGRGLQLLFYSVGIGQISSEVPQNLSASRPQDRQFILSSKKLLLSDSGFYLCAWSGDRGPNQPQHFGDGTRLSIL.

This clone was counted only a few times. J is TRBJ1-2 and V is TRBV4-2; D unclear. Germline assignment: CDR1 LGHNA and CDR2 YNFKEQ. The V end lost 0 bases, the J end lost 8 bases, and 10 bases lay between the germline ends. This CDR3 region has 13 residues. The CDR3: CASSQETGLGYTF. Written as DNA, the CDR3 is TGTGCCAGCAGCCAAGAGACTGGGTTGGGCTACACCTTC.

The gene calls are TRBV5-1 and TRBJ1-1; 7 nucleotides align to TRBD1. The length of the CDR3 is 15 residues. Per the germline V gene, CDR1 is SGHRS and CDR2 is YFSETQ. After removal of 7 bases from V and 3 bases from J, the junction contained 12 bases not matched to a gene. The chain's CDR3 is CASGTGAIRDTEAFF. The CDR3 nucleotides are TGCGCCAGCGGCACAGGGGCCATTAGGGACACTGAAGCTTTCTTT.

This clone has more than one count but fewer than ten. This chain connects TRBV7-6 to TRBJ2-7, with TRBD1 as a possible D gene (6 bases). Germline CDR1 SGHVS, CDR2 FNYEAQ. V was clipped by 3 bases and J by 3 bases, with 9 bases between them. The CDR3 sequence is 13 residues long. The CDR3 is CASSFARGYEQYF. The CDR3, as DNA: TGTGCCAGCAGCTTCGCCAGGGGCTACGAGCAGTACTTC.

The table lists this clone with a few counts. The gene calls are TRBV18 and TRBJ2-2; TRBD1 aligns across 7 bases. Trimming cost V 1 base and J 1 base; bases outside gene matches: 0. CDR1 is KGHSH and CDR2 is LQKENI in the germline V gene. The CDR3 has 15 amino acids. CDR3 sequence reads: CASSPRTGNTGELFF. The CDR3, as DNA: TGTGCCAGCTCACCACGGACAGGGAACACCGGGGAGCTGTTTTTT.

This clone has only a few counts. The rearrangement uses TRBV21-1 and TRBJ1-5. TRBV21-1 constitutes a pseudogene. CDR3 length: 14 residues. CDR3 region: CARPDRRGNQPQHF. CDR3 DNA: TGTGCCAGGCCCGACCGGAGGGGAAATCAGCCCCAGCATTTT.

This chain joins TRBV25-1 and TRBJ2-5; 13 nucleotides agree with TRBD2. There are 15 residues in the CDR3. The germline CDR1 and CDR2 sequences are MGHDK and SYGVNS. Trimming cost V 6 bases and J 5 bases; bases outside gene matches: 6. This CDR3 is CASSPTSGGRETQYF. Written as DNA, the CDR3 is TGTGCCAGCAGCCCGACTAGCGGGGGGCGGGAGACCCAGTACTTC. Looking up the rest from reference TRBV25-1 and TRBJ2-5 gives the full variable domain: EADIYQTPRYLVIGTGKKITLECSQTMGHDKMYWYQQDPGMELHLIHYSYGVNSTEKGDLSSESTVSRIRTEHFPLTLESARPSHTSQYLCASSPTSGGRETQYFGPGTRLLVL.